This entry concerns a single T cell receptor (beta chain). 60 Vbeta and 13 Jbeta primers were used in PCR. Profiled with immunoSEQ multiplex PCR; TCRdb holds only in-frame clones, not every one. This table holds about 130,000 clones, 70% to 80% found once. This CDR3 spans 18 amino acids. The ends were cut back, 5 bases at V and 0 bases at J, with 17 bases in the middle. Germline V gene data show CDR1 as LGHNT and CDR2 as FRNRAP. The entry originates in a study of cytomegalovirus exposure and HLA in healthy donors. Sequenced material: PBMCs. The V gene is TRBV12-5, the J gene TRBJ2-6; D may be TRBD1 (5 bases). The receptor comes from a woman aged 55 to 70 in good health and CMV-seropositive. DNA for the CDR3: TGTGCTAGTGGTCCCCTCAGGGCAGGCTCCTCTGGGGCCAACGTCCTGACTTTC. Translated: CASGPLRAGSSGANVLTF.